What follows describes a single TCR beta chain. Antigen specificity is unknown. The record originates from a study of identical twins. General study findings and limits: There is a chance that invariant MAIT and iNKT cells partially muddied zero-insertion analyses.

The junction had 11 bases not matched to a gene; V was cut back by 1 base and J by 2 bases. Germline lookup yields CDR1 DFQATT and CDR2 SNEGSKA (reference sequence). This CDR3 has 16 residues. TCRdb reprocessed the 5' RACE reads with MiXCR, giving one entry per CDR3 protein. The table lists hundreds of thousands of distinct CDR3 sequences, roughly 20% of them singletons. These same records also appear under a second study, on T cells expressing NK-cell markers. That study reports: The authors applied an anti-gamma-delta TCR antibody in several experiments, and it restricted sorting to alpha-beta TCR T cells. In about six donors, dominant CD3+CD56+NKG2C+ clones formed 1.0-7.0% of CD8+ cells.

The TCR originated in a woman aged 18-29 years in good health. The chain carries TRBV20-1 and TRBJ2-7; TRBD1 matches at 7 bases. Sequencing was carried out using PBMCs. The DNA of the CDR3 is TGCAGTGCTAGAGCTGAAGACAGGGCAAAGGCCTACGAGCAGTACTTC. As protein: CSARAEDRAKAYEQYF.